This passage covers 7 T cell receptor beta chains from one sample sequenced in a study of T cell repertoires in ileal Crohn's disease. Method: immunoSEQ multiplex PCR; TCRdb's copy keeps in-frame clones and lacks some. The sample yields about 13,000 clones, 82% seen once. Sequenced material: ileal tissue. The receptors were gathered from an adult with Crohn's disease.

The rearrangement links TRBV5-1 to TRBJ2-7; tentative D call: TRBD2 (6 bases). The CDR3 consists of 12 residues. From germline, CDR1 is SGHRS and CDR2 YFSETQ. The V and J ends lost 7 bases and 4 bases respectively, with 12 bases between them. As DNA, the CDR3 is TGCGCCAGCGGGGCGGGGATGTACGAGCAGTACTTC. It yields the protein CASGAGMYEQYF.

This clone was observed a few times. The rearrangement uses TRBV9 and TRBJ1-1; 9 nucleotides match TRBD1. This CDR3 has 13 amino acids. V lost 3 bases and J lost 5; bases outside the gene matches: 2. Germline lookup yields CDR1 SGDLS and CDR2 YYNGEE. CDR3 in amino acids: CASSGTGATEAFF. CDR3 sequence (DNA): TGTGCCAGCAGCGGGACAGGGGCGACTGAAGCTTTCTTT. The full variable domain, rest sourced from reference TRBV9 and TRBJ1-1, is DSGVTQTPKHLITATGQRVTLRCSPRSGDLSVYWYQQSLDQGLQFLIQYYNGEERAKGNILERFSAQQFPDLHSELNLSSLELGDSALYFCASSGTGATEAFFGQGTRLTVV.

The CDR3 reads CASSQPQEGFSGGARAKNIQYF. The CDR3 DNA follows: TGCGCCAGCAGCCAACCCCAGGAAGGGTTTAGCGGGGGGGCCCGAGCCAAAAACATTCAGTACTTC. The V and J genes are TRBV4-1 and TRBJ2-4, with 11 bases fitting TRBD2. Germline trimming cut 2 bases from V and 0 bases from J; bases unmatched to any gene: 18. CDR1 is MGHRA and CDR2 is YSYEKL in the germline V gene. The CDR3 covers 22 residues.

J is TRBJ2-1 and V is TRBV6-1, with 9 bases fitting TRBD1. CDR1 is MNHNS and CDR2 is SASEGT in the germline V gene. V trimming: 7 bases; J trimming: 9 bases; junction bases outside the gene matches: 13. The CDR3 length is 15 residues. This CDR3 reads CASTQKDRGRGEQFF. The CDR3 DNA follows: TGTGCCAGCACCCAGAAGGACAGGGGCCGGGGTGAGCAGTTCTTC.

As concerns this clone: The sample contains more than one DNA sequence encoding this CDR3. The chain has TRBV6-1 and TRBJ1-2; D not certain. Germline V lookup: CDR1 MNHNS, CDR2 SASEGT. V dropped 0 bases and J dropped 9 bases, with 11 bases sitting between them. The CDR3 spans 13 residues. The CDR3 protein is CASSEAGVNSYTF. The CDR3 DNA reads as TGTGCCAGCAGTGAAGCGGGAGTTAACAGCTACACCTTC.

V is TRBV5-4 and J is TRBJ2-1, with D maybe TRBD2 (6 bases). The germline V and J ends were trimmed by 3 bases and 6 bases, with 16 bases remaining between them. Germline V lookup: CDR1 SGHNT, CDR2 YYREEE (reference sequence). The CDR3 has 15 amino acids. CDR3 bases: TGTGCCAGCAGCTCCCCTACTAGCTCTTCCAATGAGCAGTTCTTC. This encodes CASSSPTSSSNEQFF.

This chain connects TRBV21-1 to TRBJ2-7; the table's TRBD2 call for D was not verified on the DNA. TRBV21-1 is a known pseudogene. CDR3 length: 18 amino acids. In DNA form, the CDR3 reads TGTGCCAGCAGCAAAGGCCCTGGTAGCGGGAGGGCCTCCTACGAGCAGTACTTC. Translation gives CASSKGPGSGRASYEQYF.